This passage covers 27 T cell receptor beta chains from one sample sequenced in a study of OX40 agonist ivuxolimab in advanced cancers. Method: immunoSEQ multiplex PCR; TCRdb's copy keeps in-frame clones and lacks some. This sample has about 98,000 clones; about nine tenths occur once, and the top ten carry about 0.8%. Here the sequenced sample was CD4+ or CD8+ T cells sorted from blood, taken in a trial of the OX40 agonist ivuxolimab. All receptors derive from an adult with an advanced solid tumor such as melanoma, head and neck, liver or kidney cancer.

The chain couples TRBV28 to TRBJ2-7, with D possibly being TRBD1 (6 bases). The CDR3 extends over 16 amino acids. Deletions cut 5 bases from V and 4 bases from J, with 21 bases between. Germline loops: CDR1 MDHEN, CDR2 SYDVKM. The CDR3 sequence is CASSTQQGISFYEQYF. CDR3 sequence (DNA): TGTGCCAGCAGTACCCAACAGGGTATAAGTTTTTACGAGCAGTACTTC.

The chain couples TRBV5-1 to TRBJ2-1, with 8 bases aligning to TRBD2. CDR1 is SGHRS and CDR2 is YFSETQ in the germline V gene. Trimming removed 3 bases from V and 2 bases from J; junction bases left unmatched: 7. The CDR3 loop spans 16 amino acids. The CDR3 sequence: CASSSGGQGPYNEQFF. CDR3 DNA: TGCGCCAGCAGCTCGGGGGGGCAGGGACCCTACAATGAGCAGTTCTTC. The entire variable domain, with the rest obtained from reference TRBV5-1 and TRBJ2-1, is as follows: KAGVTQTPRYLIKTRGQQVTLSCSPISGHRSVSWYQQTPGQGLQFLFEYFSETQRNKGNFPGRFSGRQFSNSRSEMNVSTLELGDSALYLCASSSGGQGPYNEQFFGPGTRLTVL.

The count of this clone is one. V is TRBV5-4 and J is TRBJ2-1; 8 bases line up with TRBD1. The trim removed 0 bases at V and 9 bases at J, leaving 5 bases unmatched. The CDR3 loop spans 14 amino acids. Germline CDR1 reads SGHNT; CDR2 reads YYREEE (reference sequence). This CDR3 reads CASSLGDRSGEQFF. CDR3 in DNA: TGTGCCAGCAGCTTGGGGGACAGGTCCGGTGAGCAGTTCTTC.

The genes are TRBV29-1 and TRBJ2-1; tentative D call: TRBD1 (6 bases). Trimming took off 3 bases at V and 9 bases at J, with 18 bases between the two ends. The CDR3 consists of 14 residues. Germline V gene data show CDR1 as SQVTM and CDR2 as ANQGSEA. As DNA, the CDR3 is TGCAGCGTTGATAAGGGCCCAGGGGTGTTTGAGCAGTTCTTC. Translated, it gives CSVDKGPGVFEQFF.

The chain employs TRBV28 and TRBJ1-6; 8 nucleotides align to TRBD1. Per the germline V gene, CDR1 is MDHEN and CDR2 is SYDVKM. The CDR3 extends over 13 amino acids. V shed 3 bases and J 8 bases; nucleotides not matched to a gene: 0. The chain's CDR3 is CASSLTGDSPLHF. The CDR3 DNA reads TGTGCCAGCAGTTTGACAGGGGATTCACCCCTCCACTTT.

The V call is TRBV7-9, the J call TRBJ1-2, with D perhaps TRBD1 (5 bases). This CDR3 is built from 14 residues. Trimming left V 1 base short and J 8 bases short, with 14 bases between. The germline gives CDR1 SEHNR, CDR2 FQNEAQ (reference sequence). In DNA, the CDR3 is TGTGCCAGCAGCTTAGAGTGGGGGTCGGGCGGCTACACCTTC. Protein sequence: CASSLEWGSGGYTF.

The chain combines TRBV4-1 with TRBJ2-5; the D gene could be TRBD1 or TRBD2 (6 bases each). Trimming removed 0 bases from V and 5 bases from J, with 16 bases in between. Germline lookup yields CDR1 MGHRA and CDR2 YSYEKL. This CDR3 spans 16 amino acids. The CDR3 region has the DNA TGCGCCAGCAGCCAAGAGAGCCGGGGGCATAGGGAGACCCAGTACTTC. Amino acid sequence: CASSQESRGHRETQYF.

J is TRBJ1-5 and V is TRBV18; unclear D gene. This CDR3 has 13 amino acids. Trimming took 4 bases from V and 0 from J, leaving 4 bases between them. Germline V gene sequence: CDR1 KGHSH, CDR2 LQKENI. CDR3 sequence (DNA): TGTGCCAGCTCACAGGATAGCAATCAGCCCCAGCATTTT. This gives the protein CASSQDSNQPQHF.

This clone showed up just once. The genes are TRBV5-1 and TRBJ2-1; D gene uncertain. The CDR3 has 15 residues. Trimming removed 0 bases from V and 5 bases from J, with 12 bases in between. The germline CDR1 and CDR2 sequences are SGHRS and YFSETQ. As DNA, the CDR3 is TGCGCCAGCAGCTTGGGGCAGGCTTCTCACAATGAGCAGTTCTTC. It encodes CASSLGQASHNEQFF.

The chain couples TRBV7-2 to TRBJ2-2; a weak D match, TRBD2 (7 bases). Deletions cut 5 bases from V and 5 bases from J, with 15 bases between. Germline assignment: CDR1 SGHTA and CDR2 FQGNSA. This CDR3 comprises 15 residues. The CDR3 protein is CASSASGRGTGELFF. CDR3 coding DNA: TGTGCCAGCAGCGCTAGCGGTAGGGGGACCGGGGAGCTGTTTTTT.

The chain links TRBV18 to TRBJ1-2; D is unresolved. The CDR3 sequence is 15 residues long. Germline CDR1 reads KGHSH; CDR2 reads LQKENI. The germline V and J ends were trimmed by 2 bases and 0 bases, with 10 bases remaining between them. CDR3 amino acids: CASSPRADPNYGYTF. CDR3 coding DNA: TGTGCCAGCTCACCAAGGGCGGACCCTAACTATGGCTACACCTTC.

This chain joins TRBV19 and TRBJ1-5; D might be TRBD1 (5 bases). Trimming took off 0 bases at V and 3 bases at J, with 9 bases between the two ends. The germline V gene encodes CDR1 LNHDA and CDR2 SQIVND (reference sequence). The CDR3 runs 15 residues. Here the CDR3 DNA reads TGTGCCAGTAGTATAGACAGGGCGATCAATCAGCCCCAGCATTTT. This gives the protein CASSIDRAINQPQHF.

V usage is TRBV2 and J usage is TRBJ1-1; TRBD1 matches at 7 bases. Germline CDR1 is SNHLY and CDR2 is FYNNEI. The J segment lost 2 bases and the V segment lost 7 bases, leaving 7 bases of the junction unmatched. CDR3 size: 14 residues. The CDR3 reads CASKDRAVNTEAFF. CDR3 nucleotides: TGTGCCAGCAAAGACAGGGCCGTCAACACTGAAGCTTTCTTT.

The V gene is TRBV7-9, the J gene TRBJ1-1; D is undetermined. V lost 3 bases and J lost 3, with 20 bases in between. CDR3 length equals 17 residues. Germline V CDR1 and CDR2: SEHNR, FQNEAQ (reference sequence). The DNA for the CDR3 is TGTGCCAGCAGCTTGATCGGGGTGGGTCGGGAAGACACTGAAGCTTTCTTT. Its protein is CASSLIGVGREDTEAFF.

This clone has just one count. This chain links TRBV18 with TRBJ2-2, with 9 bases matching TRBD1. The CDR3 is 15 amino acids. V dropped 3 bases and J dropped 7; count of bases not matched to a gene: 6. Germline V CDR1 and CDR2: KGHSH, LQKENI. Here the CDR3 reads CASSPGQGIGGELFF. CDR3 DNA sequence: TGTGCCAGCTCACCGGGACAGGGTATTGGCGGGGAGCTGTTTTTT.

This clone was detected only once. V usage is TRBV6-5 and J usage is TRBJ2-5, with D uncertain. Trimming cost V 0 bases and J 1 base, with 6 bases left between them. This CDR3 comprises 14 residues. The germline CDR1 and CDR2 sequences are MNHEY and SVGAGI. This CDR3 reads CASSYSNTQETQYF. CDR3 sequence (DNA): TGTGCCAGCAGTTACTCGAACACCCAAGAGACCCAGTACTTC.

The rearrangement uses TRBV7-9 and TRBJ2-1; 8 bases agree with TRBD2. V lost 5 bases to trimming and J lost 5 bases; unmatched junction nucleotides: 11. This CDR3 comprises 16 residues. CDR1 is SEHNR and CDR2 is FQNEAQ in the germline V gene (reference sequence). The CDR3 loop reads CASSPRLARSNNEQFF. Here the CDR3 DNA reads TGTGCCAGCAGCCCCAGACTAGCGCGAAGTAACAATGAGCAGTTCTTC. Based on the CDR3 plus reference TRBV7-9 and TRBJ2-1, the full variable domain is DTGVSQNPRHKITKRGQNVTFRCDPISEHNRLYWYRQTLGQGPEFLTYFQNEAQLEKSRLLSDRFSAERPKGSFSTLEIQRTEQGDSAMYLCASSPRLARSNNEQFFGPGTRLTVL.

This clone was detected only once. The rearrangement uses TRBV6-1 and TRBJ2-3; 11 bases align to TRBD2. CDR3 length equals 14 residues. CDR1 is MNHNS and CDR2 is SASEGT in the germline V gene. V lost 6 bases and J lost 4; bases outside the gene matches: 3. The CDR3: CASRDSGRADTQYF. Here the CDR3 DNA reads TGTGCCAGCAGGGATAGCGGGAGGGCAGATACGCAGTATTTT.

This chain connects TRBV28 to TRBJ1-4; D unclear. The germline V and J ends were trimmed by 4 bases and 8 bases, with 5 bases remaining between them. The germline gives CDR1 MDHEN, CDR2 SYDVKM. The CDR3 contains 11 residues. CDR3 protein: CASSYKEKLFF. CDR3 in DNA: TGTGCCAGCAGTTATAAAGAAAAACTGTTTTTT.

The J gene is TRBJ1-1, the V gene TRBV28, with D perhaps matching TRBD1 (5 bases). The CDR3 sequence is 14 residues long. The germline CDR1 and CDR2 sequences are MDHEN and SYDVKM. V was cut by 7 bases and J by 3 bases, with 15 bases left in between. The CDR3 spells CASTLGGVDTEAFF. CDR3 bases: TGTGCCAGCACCCTGGGGGGTGTGGACACTGAAGCTTTCTTT.

DNA of the CDR3: TGTGCCAGCAAGGGGACCGCTTCCAGCCCCCAGCATTTT. This codes for CASKGTASSPQHF. The V gene is TRBV6-5, the J gene TRBJ1-5, with D perhaps matching TRBD1 (5 bases). V was clipped by 7 bases and J by 10 bases, with 17 bases between them. This CDR3 spans 13 amino acids. Per germline, CDR1 MNHEY and CDR2 SVGAGI.

A single count supports this clone. The rearrangement links TRBV6-5 to TRBJ1-3; 7 bases are a match to TRBD1. The V and J ends lost 6 bases and 2 bases, in that order; junction bases with no gene match: 4. The CDR3 sequence is 14 residues long. CDR1 and CDR2 from the germline V gene are MNHEY and SVGAGI. The chain's CDR3 is CASSRQGAGNTIYF. CDR3 bases: TGTGCCAGCAGCCGACAGGGAGCTGGAAACACCATATATTTT.

The V gene is TRBV6-5, the J gene TRBJ2-1; D is unclear. Germline loops: CDR1 MNHEY, CDR2 SVGAGI. Trimming cost V 7 bases and J 0 bases, with 10 bases left between them. This CDR3 has 14 amino acids. As DNA, the CDR3 is TGTGCCAGCAACTCGGCGAGCTCCTACAATGAGCAGTTCTTC. It yields the protein CASNSASSYNEQFF.

The chain links TRBV7-9 to TRBJ2-7, with no clear D. Trimming removed 2 bases at V and 3 bases at J, with 8 bases between. This CDR3 is 13 amino acids long. CDR1 is SEHNR and CDR2 is FQNEAQ in the germline V gene (reference sequence). The CDR3 nucleotides are TGTGCCAGCAGCTTACTTACGGGCTACGAGCAGTACTTC. Translated: CASSLLTGYEQYF.

The CDR3 is CSVETSGRASETQYF. The CDR3 DNA follows: TGCAGCGTTGAAACTAGCGGGAGGGCCAGTGAGACCCAGTACTTC. V is TRBV29-1 and J is TRBJ2-5; the match to TRBD2 covers 13 bases. Germline lookup yields CDR1 SQVTM and CDR2 ANQGSEA. Trimming cost V 2 bases and J 5 bases; bases outside gene matches: 5. CDR3 length: 15 residues.

A few counts support this clone. The rearrangement links TRBV12-1 to TRBJ1-5; the table's D call, TRBD1, was not checked against the DNA. TRBV12-1 is an annotated pseudogene. This CDR3 has 15 amino acids. The DNA of the CDR3 is TGTGCCAGCAGCTTCCGGACAGGAGGAAATCAGCCCCAGCATTTT. This translates into CASSFRTGGNQPQHF.

The chain carries TRBV7-3 and TRBJ2-4; D may match TRBD1 or TRBD2 (6 bases each). There are 15 residues in the CDR3. The V gene's germline CDR1 is SGHTA and CDR2 FQGTGA. The ends were cut back, 0 bases at V and 5 bases at J, with 11 bases in the middle. The CDR3 sequence is CASSLTGGPENIQYF. In DNA form, the CDR3 reads TGTGCCAGCAGCTTAACGGGGGGCCCCGAAAACATTCAGTACTTC.